These 20 T cell receptor beta chains share one sample of origin, sequenced in a study of monozygotic twins with inflammatory bowel disease. TCRdb re-called the 5' RACE reads, yielding one record per CDR3 amino acid sequence without DNA. Listed are 190,000 or so distinct CDR3 sequences; approximately 1.6% falls within the top ten. The specimen sequenced was blood. These receptors were collected from a human donor with ulcerative colitis or Crohn's disease, or a healthy co-twin of an affected twin (not recorded which).

CDR3 protein: CASSQLLARGPLGNEQFF. This chain joins TRBV14 and TRBJ2-1; TCRdb outputs TRBD1, but without DNA this stays unchecked. The germline V gene encodes CDR1 SGHDN and CDR2 FVKESK. The CDR3 length is 18 residues.

V and J are TRBV7-9 and TRBJ2-5. The CDR3 runs 16 residues. Germline CDR1 is SEHNR and CDR2 is FQNEAQ (reference sequence). CDR3 residues: CASSLGSRSVGETQYF.

This chain connects TRBV7-9 to TRBJ1-5; TCRdb picks TRBD1, but there is no DNA to check that call. CDR1 and CDR2 (germline): SEHNR, FQNEAQ (reference sequence). The CDR3 has 15 amino acids. The CDR3 loop is CASSSDRGINQPQHF.

The genes are TRBV29-1 and TRBJ2-5; TCRdb's assignment of TRBD1 cannot be checked, as there is no DNA. In germline, CDR1 is SQVTM, CDR2 ANQGSEA. The CDR3 runs to 15 residues. CDR3 in amino acids: CSVTADGGAWETQYF.

The rearrangement joins TRBV7-8 to TRBJ2-2; checking the TCRdb D call of TRBD1 is not possible without DNA. Germline V gene lookup returns CDR1 SGHVS and CDR2 FQNEAQ. The CDR3 extends over 17 amino acids. The CDR3 protein is CASSPGQGTLSTGELFF. Looking up the rest from reference TRBV7-8 and TRBJ2-2 gives the full variable domain: GAGVSQSPRYKVAKRGQDVALRCDPISGHVSLFWYQQALGQGPEFLTYFQNEAQLDKSGLPSDRFFAERPEGSVSTLKIQRTQQEDSAVYLCASSPGQGTLSTGELFFGEGSRLTVL.

The chain employs TRBV6-1 and TRBJ2-1; TCRdb's D call of TRBD1 is untestable without DNA. The germline gives CDR1 MNHNS, CDR2 SASEGT. This CDR3 is built from 13 residues. The CDR3 here is CASSGASYNEQFF.

This chain uses TRBV20-1 with TRBJ2-7. The CDR3 sequence is 13 residues long. CDR1 DFQATT and CDR2 SNEGSKA come from the germline V gene (reference sequence). The CDR3 loop is CSARFGDSYDQYF.

The V and J genes are TRBV5-1 and TRBJ2-2. Germline assignment: CDR1 SGHRS and CDR2 YFSETQ. The CDR3 extends over 14 amino acids. The CDR3: CASSFEGNTGELFF.

The V and J genes are TRBV5-4 and TRBJ2-5. Germline-derived CDR1 and CDR2 are SGHNT and YYREEE (reference sequence). The CDR3 covers 14 residues. The CDR3 here is CASSLIRQEETQYF.

The V gene is TRBV4-2, the J gene TRBJ2-2. Germline lookup yields CDR1 LGHNA and CDR2 YNFKEQ. This CDR3 is 16 amino acids long. The CDR3 loop is CASSQYLSDNTGELFF.

The V call is TRBV11-2, the J call TRBJ2-3; TCRdb picks TRBD2, but there is no DNA to check that call. The CDR3 is made up of 13 amino acids. The germline gives CDR1 SGHAT, CDR2 FQNNGV. CDR3 amino acids: CASSFNDAGTQYF.

The rearrangement links TRBV14 to TRBJ1-2. The CDR3 consists of 12 residues. Germline V CDR1 and CDR2: SGHDN, FVKESK. The CDR3 region is CASSHSYYGYTF.

The J gene is TRBJ1-2, the V gene TRBV25-1. This CDR3 has 11 residues. The germline gives CDR1 MGHDK, CDR2 SYGVNS. CDR3 amino acids: CASSRRGGYTF.

The chain links TRBV5-1 to TRBJ2-2; TCRdb calls TRBD2, which cannot be checked without DNA. The CDR3 totals 15 residues. Germline V lookup: CDR1 SGHRS, CDR2 YFSETQ. CDR3: CASSFGWRTVGELFF.

The chain uses TRBV5-1 and TRBJ1-4; TCRdb proposes TRBD1, but this gene call is untestable without DNA. From germline, CDR1 is SGHRS and CDR2 YFSETQ. The CDR3 spans 14 residues. The CDR3 here is CASSLVGGNEKLFF.

V is TRBV6-1 and J is TRBJ2-2; TCRdb indicates TRBD1, and absent DNA this call remains unverified. The CDR3 loop spans 18 amino acids. Germline V CDR1 and CDR2: MNHNS, SASEGT. CDR3 sequence reads: CASNHFPGTGVDTGELFF.

V and J are TRBV15 and TRBJ2-5. CDR1 is LNHNV and CDR2 is YYDKDF in the germline V gene (reference sequence). This CDR3 has 16 residues. CDR3 in amino acids: CATSRDVTAVGETQYF.

J is TRBJ1-5 and V is TRBV20-1. The germline gives CDR1 DFQATT, CDR2 SNEGSKA (reference sequence). This CDR3 is 15 amino acids long. The CDR3 sequence is CSAWVAGTRNQPQHF.

V is TRBV12-3 or TRBV12-4 and J is TRBJ2-5; TCRdb's assignment of TRBD1 cannot be checked, as there is no DNA. This CDR3 is built from 14 residues. The CDR3 loop is CASSGDRLWETQYF.

The chain has TRBV6-1 and TRBJ1-2. Germline CDR1 and CDR2: MNHNS and SASEGT. The CDR3 sequence is 13 residues long. The CDR3 protein is CASSGVQPYGYTF.